This paragraph covers one T cell receptor (beta chain) sequence. A v3.0 immunoSEQ assay was performed at survey level. The method was immunoSEQ multiplex PCR; TCRdb's version includes in-frame clones alone and lacks a portion of them. The sample has 25,000 to 35,000 clones; about nine tenths are singletons. This CDR3 is 17 amino acids long. V was trimmed by 4 bases and J by 1 base, leaving 21 bases between them. Germline V gene lookup returns CDR1 SGHNT and CDR2 YYREEE (reference sequence). This sample was included in a study of long-term antiretroviral therapy in people with HIV. Sequencing was performed on unsorted PBMCs, taken approximately 5 years before starting antiretroviral therapy. The receptor's source is a man aged 45-60 years with HIV. This chain connects TRBV5-4 to TRBJ2-7; a possible D gene is TRBD1 (6 bases). DNA of the CDR3: TGTGCCAGCAGCCTGTTAAAGCTGGGACACCAGTCCTACGAGCAGTACTTC. It translates to CASSLLKLGHQSYEQYF.